These T cell receptor beta chains were read from a single sample in a study of blood T cells in healthy people across ages. TCRdb called the 5' RACE reads again in MiXCR, with one record for every CDR3 protein. The sample records 850,000 to 1,000,000 distinct CDR3 sequences, around 54% being singletons. Sequenced material: blood. Every receptor here comes from a woman aged 55-69 years in good health. CDR3s include the opening cysteine and the closing phenylalanine or tryptophan. D genes are given only for firm matches. Clone size is shown for a subset of rows, as once, few, many or a class of expanded clone.

j_gene,d_gene,v_gene,abundance,CDR3nt,CDR3aa
TRBJ2-5,TRBD2,TRBV11-2,-,TGTGCCAGCAGCCCTAGCGGGCGGGTCAAAGAGACCCAGTACTTC,CASSPSGRVKETQYF
TRBJ2-1,TRBD1,TRBV12-3/TRBV12-4,few,TGTGCCAGCAGCACCCCGGACAGGGGAGGTTCTCAGTTCTTC,CASSTPDRGGSQFF
TRBJ1-5,-,TRBV7-6,-,TGTGCCAGCAGCTTAGCGGGGGGGCCGGGTCAGCCCCAGCATTTT,CASSLAGGPGQPQHF
TRBJ2-5,-,TRBV4-2,-,TGTGCCAGCAGCCCAAGTTTAGCAGAAAAAGAGACCCAGTACTTC,CASSPSLAEKETQYF
TRBJ2-4,-,TRBV7-2,-,TGTGCCAGCAGCTTAGCTCGGGTCCCGCTCGGGGCCAAAAACATTCAGTACTTC,CASSLARVPLGAKNIQYF
TRBJ2-5,-,TRBV19,-,TGTGCCATCACAGTAGAGACCCAGTACTTC,CAITVETQYF
TRBJ2-5,-,TRBV9,once,TGTGCCAGCAGCGTAGGAATAACTGAGCAGTACTTC,CASSVGITEQYF
TRBJ2-5,TRBD1,TRBV28,-,TGTGCCAGCAGAAACATGGGACAGTCGGGGACCCAGTACTTC,CASRNMGQSGTQYF
TRBJ1-1,-,TRBV20-1,-,TGCAGTGCTAGAGCACCGGGGGCAACCGAAGCTTTCTTT,CSARAPGATEAFF
TRBJ2-7,-,TRBV6-5,-,TGTGCCAGCAGTTACTCGATCCCGGACAGTCCCTACGAGCAGTACTTC,CASSYSIPDSPYEQYF
TRBJ1-5,-,TRBV28,-,TGTGCCAGCAGTTTTTGGGCAGGTAATCAGCCCCAGCATTTT,CASSFWAGNQPQHF
TRBJ2-1,TRBD1,TRBV4-2,-,TGTGCCAGCAGCCAACCGGGACAGGGAATCTCCTACAATGAGCAGTTCTTC,CASSQPGQGISYNEQFF
TRBJ2-1,-,TRBV6-2/TRBV6-3,few,TGTGCCAGCAGCCCCGCGGAGCGGAACTCCTACAATGAGCAGTTCTTC,CASSPAERNSYNEQFF
TRBJ1-2,-,TRBV6-6,-,TGTGCCAGCAGTTACTTGGAACGAAACCACTATGGCTACACCTTC,CASSYLERNHYGYTF
TRBJ2-1,-,TRBV7-2,few,TGTGCCAGCAGCTTAGTAGGGCCTGAGCAGTTCTTC,CASSLVGPEQFF
TRBJ2-7,-,TRBV5-8,-,TGTGCCAGCAGTGTTCCGGGAGCAGGGTCACAGGGCCTCTACGAGCAGTACTTC,CASSVPGAGSQGLYEQYF
TRBJ2-1,-,TRBV5-5,-,TGTGCCAGCAGCTTGGGACGGAGAGAGCAGTTCTTC,CASSLGRREQFF
TRBJ2-3,TRBD1,TRBV20-1,-,TGCAGTGCTAGAACGACCGGGACAGGGGGCGCAGATACGCAGTATTTT,CSARTTGTGGADTQYF
TRBJ2-7,TRBD2,TRBV2,few,TGTGCCAGCAGGGCTGTAGCGGGAGTCCGAGATCCCGACTACGAGCAGTACTTC,CASRAVAGVRDPDYEQYF
TRBJ2-5,-,TRBV5-1,-,TGCGCCAGCAGCTTGGTGGACGGGACCAGAGAGACCCAGTACTTC,CASSLVDGTRETQYF
TRBJ2-5,-,TRBV27,-,TGTGCCAGCAGTCTCCATAGCGGCAGCCAAGAGACCCAGTACTTC,CASSLHSGSQETQYF
TRBJ2-3,-,TRBV9,few,TGTGCCAGCAGCGTCAACCCTTCTAGCACAGATACGCAGTATTTT,CASSVNPSSTDTQYF
TRBJ2-5,-,TRBV28,few,TGTGCCAGCGCGCAAGTGACCCCGCTTATCGGAGAGACCCAGTACTTC,CASAQVTPLIGETQYF
TRBJ2-2,-,TRBV29-1,-,TGCAGCGTTGCACAGGGATTAACGGCGATTCATTCCGGGGAGCTGTTTTTT,CSVAQGLTAIHSGELFF
TRBJ1-5,-,TRBV6-2/TRBV6-3,once,TGTGCCATCGGGGTTCAGCCCCAGCATTTT,CAIGVQPQHF
TRBJ2-7,-,TRBV2,-,TGTGCCAGCAAAGACCGGGACCTGGGGTCCTACGAGCAGTACTTC,CASKDRDLGSYEQYF
TRBJ1-1,-,TRBV7-2,-,TGTGCCAGCAGCCCCCAGACCGGACAGAACACTGAAGCTTTCTTT,CASSPQTGQNTEAFF
TRBJ1-4,-,TRBV9,-,TGTGCCAGCAGCGCTTACGACAGCGCTAATGAAAAACTGTTTTTT,CASSAYDSANEKLFF
TRBJ1-1,TRBD1,TRBV12-3/TRBV12-4,few,TGTGCCAGCAGAGGGACAGGGACTGAAGCTTTCTTT,CASRGTGTEAFF
TRBJ2-7,TRBD2,TRBV20-1,-,TGCAGTGCTAGAGGACTAGCGTCCTACGAGCAGTACTTC,CSARGLASYEQYF
TRBJ2-1,-,TRBV11-2,-,TGTGCCAGCAGCCCCCGTTGGGGATACAATGAGCAGTTCTTC,CASSPRWGYNEQFF
TRBJ2-1,TRBD1,TRBV6-2/TRBV6-3,-,TGTGCCAGCAGTTACTCAGGGGGCACCTACAATGAGCAGTTCTTC,CASSYSGGTYNEQFF
TRBJ2-3,TRBD2,TRBV6-5,few,TGTGCCAGCAGGGACAGGGGACTAGCGGGGGGGGGAGCGCAGTATTTT,CASRDRGLAGGGAQYF
TRBJ2-3,-,TRBV7-9,-,TGTGCCAGCAGCCCGGGGACGATTACTAGCACAGATACGCAGTATTTT,CASSPGTITSTDTQYF
TRBJ2-3,-,TRBV4-1,-,TGCGCCAGCAGCCGGTGGGACCGCACAGATACGCAGTATTTT,CASSRWDRTDTQYF
TRBJ2-3,TRBD1,TRBV18,many,TGTGCCAGCTCACAGGACAGGGGACCCACAGATACGCAGTATTTT,CASSQDRGPTDTQYF
TRBJ2-1,TRBD1,TRBV7-9,few,TGTGCCAGCAGTCTAACAGGGGGTGGAAAGAATGAGCAGTTCTTC,CASSLTGGGKNEQFF
TRBJ2-1,-,TRBV27,-,TGTGCCAGCAAAGCGATTAGCAGATACAATGAGCAGTTCTTC,CASKAISRYNEQFF